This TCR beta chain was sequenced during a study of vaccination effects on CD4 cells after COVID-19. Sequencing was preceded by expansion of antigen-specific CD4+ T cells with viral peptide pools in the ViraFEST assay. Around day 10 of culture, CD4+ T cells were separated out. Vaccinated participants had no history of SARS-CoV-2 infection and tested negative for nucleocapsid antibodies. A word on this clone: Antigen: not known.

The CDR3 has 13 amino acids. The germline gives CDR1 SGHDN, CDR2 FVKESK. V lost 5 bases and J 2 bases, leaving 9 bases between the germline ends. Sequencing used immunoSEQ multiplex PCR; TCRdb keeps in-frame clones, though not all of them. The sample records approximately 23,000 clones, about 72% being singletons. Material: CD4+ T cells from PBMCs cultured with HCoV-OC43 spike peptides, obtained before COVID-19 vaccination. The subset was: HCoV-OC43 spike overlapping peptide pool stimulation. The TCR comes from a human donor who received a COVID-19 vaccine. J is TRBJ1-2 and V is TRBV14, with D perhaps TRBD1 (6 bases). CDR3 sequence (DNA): TGTGCCAGCAGCACCGGGACAAACTATGGCTACACCTTC. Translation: CASSTGTNYGYTF.